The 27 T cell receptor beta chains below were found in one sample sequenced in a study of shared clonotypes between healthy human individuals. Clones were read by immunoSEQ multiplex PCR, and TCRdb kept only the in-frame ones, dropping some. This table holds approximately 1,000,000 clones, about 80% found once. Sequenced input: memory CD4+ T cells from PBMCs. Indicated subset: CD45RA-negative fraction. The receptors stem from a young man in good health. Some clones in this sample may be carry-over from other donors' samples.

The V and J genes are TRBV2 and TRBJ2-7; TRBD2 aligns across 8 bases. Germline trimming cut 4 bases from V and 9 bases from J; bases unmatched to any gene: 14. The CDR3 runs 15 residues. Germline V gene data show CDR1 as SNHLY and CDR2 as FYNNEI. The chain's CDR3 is CASSGGTGRAIGQYF. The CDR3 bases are TGTGCCAGCAGTGGGGGTACCGGGAGGGCCATCGGGCAGTACTTC.

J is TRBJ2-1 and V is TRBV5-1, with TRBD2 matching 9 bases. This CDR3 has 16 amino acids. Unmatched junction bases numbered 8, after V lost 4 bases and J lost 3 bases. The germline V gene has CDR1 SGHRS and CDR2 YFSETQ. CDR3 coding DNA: TGCGCCAGCAGCCCGATGGCGGGAGGGGGCTACAATGAGCAGTTCTTC. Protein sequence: CASSPMAGGGYNEQFF. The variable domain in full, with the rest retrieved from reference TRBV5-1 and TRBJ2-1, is KAGVTQTPRYLIKTRGQQVTLSCSPISGHRSVSWYQQTPGQGLQFLFEYFSETQRNKGNFPGRFSGRQFSNSRSEMNVSTLELGDSALYLCASSPMAGGGYNEQFFGPGTRLTVL.

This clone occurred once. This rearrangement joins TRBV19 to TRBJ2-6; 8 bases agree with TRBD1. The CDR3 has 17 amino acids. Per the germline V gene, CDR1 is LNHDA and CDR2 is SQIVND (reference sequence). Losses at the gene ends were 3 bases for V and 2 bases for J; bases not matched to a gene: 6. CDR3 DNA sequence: TGTGCCAGTAGTATCGGCAGGGGGCGGACTGGGGCCAACGTCCTGACTTTC. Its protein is CASSIGRGRTGANVLTF. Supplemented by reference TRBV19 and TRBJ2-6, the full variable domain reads DGGITQSPKYLFRKEGQNVTLSCEQNLNHDAMYWYRQDPGQGLRLIYYSQIVNDFQKGDIAEGYSVSREKKESFPLTVTSAQKNPTAFYLCASSIGRGRTGANVLTFGAGSRLTVL.

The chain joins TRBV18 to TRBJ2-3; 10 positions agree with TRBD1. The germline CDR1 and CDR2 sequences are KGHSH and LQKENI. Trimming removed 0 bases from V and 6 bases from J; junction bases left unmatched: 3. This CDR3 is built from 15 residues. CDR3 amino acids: CASSPPRTGGDTQYF. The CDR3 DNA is TGTGCCAGCTCACCACCGAGGACAGGGGGGGATACGCAGTATTTT.

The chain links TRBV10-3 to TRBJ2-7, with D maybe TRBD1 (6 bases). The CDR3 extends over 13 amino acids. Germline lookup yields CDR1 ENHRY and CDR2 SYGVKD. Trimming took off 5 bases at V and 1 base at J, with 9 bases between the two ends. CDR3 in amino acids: CAISTQGSYEQYF. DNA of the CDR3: TGTGCCATCAGTACCCAGGGGTCCTACGAGCAGTACTTC.

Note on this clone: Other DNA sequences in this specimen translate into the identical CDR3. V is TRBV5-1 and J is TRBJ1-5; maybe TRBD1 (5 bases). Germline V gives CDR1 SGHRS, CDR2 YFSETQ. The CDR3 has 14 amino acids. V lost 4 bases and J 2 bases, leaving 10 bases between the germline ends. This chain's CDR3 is CASSPGQGNQPQHF. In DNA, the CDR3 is TGCGCCAGCAGCCCGGGGCAGGGCAATCAGCCCCAGCATTTT. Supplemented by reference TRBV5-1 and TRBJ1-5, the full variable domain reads KAGVTQTPRYLIKTRGQQVTLSCSPISGHRSVSWYQQTPGQGLQFLFEYFSETQRNKGNFPGRFSGRQFSNSRSEMNVSTLELGDSALYLCASSPGQGNQPQHFGDGTRLSIL.

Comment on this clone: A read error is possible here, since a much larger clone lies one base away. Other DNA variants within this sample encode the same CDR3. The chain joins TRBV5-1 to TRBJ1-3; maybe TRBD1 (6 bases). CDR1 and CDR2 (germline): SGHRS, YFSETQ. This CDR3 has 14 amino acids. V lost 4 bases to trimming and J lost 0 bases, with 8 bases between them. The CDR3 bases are TGCGCCAGCAGCACAGGGACCTCTGGAAACACCATATATTTT. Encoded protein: CASSTGTSGNTIYF.

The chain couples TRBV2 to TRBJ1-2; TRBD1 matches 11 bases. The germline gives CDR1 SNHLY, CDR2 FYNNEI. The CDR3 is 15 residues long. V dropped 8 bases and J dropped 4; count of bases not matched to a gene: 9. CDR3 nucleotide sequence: TGTGCCAGCGTTGCCGGGACAGGGGGTTCCTATGGCTACACCTTC. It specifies CASVAGTGGSYGYTF.

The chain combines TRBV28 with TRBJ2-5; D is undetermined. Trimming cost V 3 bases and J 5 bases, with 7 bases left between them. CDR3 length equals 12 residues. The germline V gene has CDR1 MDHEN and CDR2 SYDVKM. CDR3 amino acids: CASSLYVETQYF. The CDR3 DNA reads TGTGCCAGCAGTTTGTACGTTGAGACCCAGTACTTC.

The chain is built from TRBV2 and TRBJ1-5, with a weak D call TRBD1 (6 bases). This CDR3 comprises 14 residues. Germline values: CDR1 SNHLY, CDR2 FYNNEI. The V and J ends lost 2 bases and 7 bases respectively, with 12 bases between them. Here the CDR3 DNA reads TGTGCCAGCAGTGAATGGGACATGAACCAGCCCCAGCATTTT. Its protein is CASSEWDMNQPQHF.

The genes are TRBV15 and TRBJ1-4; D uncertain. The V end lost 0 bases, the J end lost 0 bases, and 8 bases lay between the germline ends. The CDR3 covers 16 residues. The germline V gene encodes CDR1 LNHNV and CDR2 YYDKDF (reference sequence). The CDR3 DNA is TGTGCCACCAGCAGAGATATTCAGGCAACTAATGAAAAACTGTTTTTT. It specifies CATSRDIQATNEKLFF.

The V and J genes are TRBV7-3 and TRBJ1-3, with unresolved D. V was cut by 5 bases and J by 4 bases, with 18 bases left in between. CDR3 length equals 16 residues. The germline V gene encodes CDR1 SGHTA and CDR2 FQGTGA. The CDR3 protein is CASSRGERVNGNTIYF. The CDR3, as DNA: TGTGCCAGCAGCCGCGGGGAGAGGGTCAACGGAAACACCATATATTTT.

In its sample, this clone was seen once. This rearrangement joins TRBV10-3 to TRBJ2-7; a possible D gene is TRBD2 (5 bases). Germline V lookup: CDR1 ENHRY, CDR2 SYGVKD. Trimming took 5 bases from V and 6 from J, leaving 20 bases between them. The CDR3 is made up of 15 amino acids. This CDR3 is CAISIFGIDNTEQYF. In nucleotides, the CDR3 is TGTGCCATCAGTATCTTCGGGATCGACAATACCGAGCAGTACTTC.

CDR3 nucleotides: TGCGCCAGCAGCAGGGGGGGACAGTGGAACACTGAAGCTTTCTTT. Amino acids: CASSRGGQWNTEAFF. The chain recombines TRBV5-1 with TRBJ1-1; 7 nucleotides match TRBD1. CDR1 SGHRS and CDR2 YFSETQ come from the germline V gene. The CDR3 is 15 residues long. V trimming: 4 bases; J trimming: 1 base; junction bases outside the gene matches: 7.

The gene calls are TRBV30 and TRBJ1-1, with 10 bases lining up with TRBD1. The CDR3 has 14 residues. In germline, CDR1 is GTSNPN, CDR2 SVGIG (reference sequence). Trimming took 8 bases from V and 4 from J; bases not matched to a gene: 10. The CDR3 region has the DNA TGTGCCCTAACTAAGGACAGGGGGTCCACTGAAGCTTTCTTT. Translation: CALTKDRGSTEAFF.

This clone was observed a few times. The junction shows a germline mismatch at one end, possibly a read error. The CDR3 region has the DNA TGCAGTGCTGCCTCGGGCGGGACTAGCGGCTTC. It yields the protein CSAASGGTSGF. V gene TRBV20-1 combines with J gene TRBJ2-7; 11 bases fit TRBD2. CDR1 is DFQATT, CDR2 SNEGSKA, per germline (reference sequence). The CDR3 sequence is 11 residues long.

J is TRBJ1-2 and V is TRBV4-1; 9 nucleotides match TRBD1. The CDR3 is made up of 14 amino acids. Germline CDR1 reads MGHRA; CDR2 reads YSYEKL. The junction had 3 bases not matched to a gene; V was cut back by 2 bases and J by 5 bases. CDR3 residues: CASSQHGQGYGYTF. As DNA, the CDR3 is TGCGCCAGCAGCCAACATGGACAGGGGTATGGCTACACCTTC.

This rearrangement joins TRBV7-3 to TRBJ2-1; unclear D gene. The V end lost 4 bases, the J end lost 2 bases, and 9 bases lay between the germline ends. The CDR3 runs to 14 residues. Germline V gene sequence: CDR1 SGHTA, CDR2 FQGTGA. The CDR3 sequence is CASSSSTPYNEQFF. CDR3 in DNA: TGTGCCAGCAGCTCCAGTACCCCCTACAATGAGCAGTTCTTC.

The CDR3 nucleotides read TGTGCCAGCAGTTACCGGACAGGGGTCTATGGCTACACCTTC. Translated: CASSYRTGVYGYTF. The chain recombines TRBV6-6 with TRBJ1-2; 9 positions match TRBD1. The CDR3 has 14 amino acids. Germline values: CDR1 MNHNY, CDR2 SVGAGI (reference sequence). V dropped 2 bases and J dropped 4; count of bases not matched to a gene: 2.

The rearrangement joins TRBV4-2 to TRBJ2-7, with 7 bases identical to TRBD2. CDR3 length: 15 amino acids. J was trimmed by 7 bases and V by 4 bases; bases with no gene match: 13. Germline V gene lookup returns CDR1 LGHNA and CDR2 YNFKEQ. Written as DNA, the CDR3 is TGTGCCAGCAGCCCGGGGGGAAGTACGAGTGAGGAGCAGTACTTC. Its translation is CASSPGGSTSEEQYF.

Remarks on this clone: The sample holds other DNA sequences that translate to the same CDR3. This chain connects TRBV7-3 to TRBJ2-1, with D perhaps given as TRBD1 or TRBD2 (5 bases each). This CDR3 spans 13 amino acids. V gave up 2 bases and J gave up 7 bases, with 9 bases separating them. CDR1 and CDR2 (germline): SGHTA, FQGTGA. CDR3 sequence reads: CASSLGDENEQFF. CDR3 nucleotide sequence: TGTGCCAGCAGCTTAGGGGACGAAAATGAGCAGTTCTTC.

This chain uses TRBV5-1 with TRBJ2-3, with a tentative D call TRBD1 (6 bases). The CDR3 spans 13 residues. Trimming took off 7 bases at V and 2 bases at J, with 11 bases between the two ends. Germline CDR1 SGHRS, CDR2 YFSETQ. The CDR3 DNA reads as TGCGCCAGCCACACAGGGAACACAGATACGCAGTATTTT. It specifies CASHTGNTDTQYF.

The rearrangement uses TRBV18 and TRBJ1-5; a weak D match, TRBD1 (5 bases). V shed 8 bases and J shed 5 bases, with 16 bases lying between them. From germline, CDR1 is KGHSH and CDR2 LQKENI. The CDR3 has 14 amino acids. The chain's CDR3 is CASGDVGGDQPQHF. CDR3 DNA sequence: TGTGCCAGCGGGGACGTGGGGGGAGATCAGCCCCAGCATTTT. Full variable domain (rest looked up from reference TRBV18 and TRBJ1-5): NAGVMQNPRHLVRRRGQEARLRCSPMKGHSHVYWYRQLPEEGLKFMVYLQKENIIDESGMPKERFSAEFPKEGPSILRIQQVVRGDSAAYFCASGDVGGDQPQHFGDGTRLSIL.

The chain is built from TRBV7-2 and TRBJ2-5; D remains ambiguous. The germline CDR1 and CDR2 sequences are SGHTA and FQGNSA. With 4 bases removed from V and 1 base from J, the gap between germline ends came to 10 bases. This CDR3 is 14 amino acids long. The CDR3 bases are TGTGCCAGCAGCTCCGCAGGTGCCCAAGAGACCCAGTACTTC. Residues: CASSSAGAQETQYF.

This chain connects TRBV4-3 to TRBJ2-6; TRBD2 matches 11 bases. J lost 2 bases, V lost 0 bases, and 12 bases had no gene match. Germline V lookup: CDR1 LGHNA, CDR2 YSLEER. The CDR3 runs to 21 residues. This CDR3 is CASSQDLRTSGSEAGANVLTF. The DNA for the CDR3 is TGCGCCAGCAGCCAAGATCTTCGGACTAGCGGGTCTGAGGCTGGGGCCAACGTCCTGACTTTC.

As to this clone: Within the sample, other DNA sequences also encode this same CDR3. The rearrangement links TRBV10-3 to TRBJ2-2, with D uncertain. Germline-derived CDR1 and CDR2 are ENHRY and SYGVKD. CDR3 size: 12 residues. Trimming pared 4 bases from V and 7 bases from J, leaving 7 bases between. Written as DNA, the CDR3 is TGTGCCATCAGTGTGGTCGACGGGGAGCTGTTTTTT. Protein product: CAISVVDGELFF.

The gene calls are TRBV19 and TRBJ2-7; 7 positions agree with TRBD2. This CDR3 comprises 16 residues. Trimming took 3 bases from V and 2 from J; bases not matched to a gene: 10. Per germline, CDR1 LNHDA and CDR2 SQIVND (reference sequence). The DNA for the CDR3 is TGTGCCAGTAGTATGGGTTGGGCTAGCGGTACCTACGAGCAGTACTTC. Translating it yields CASSMGWASGTYEQYF. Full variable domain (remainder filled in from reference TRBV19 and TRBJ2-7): DGGITQSPKYLFRKEGQNVTLSCEQNLNHDAMYWYRQDPGQGLRLIYYSQIVNDFQKGDIAEGYSVSREKKESFPLTVTSAQKNPTAFYLCASSMGWASGTYEQYFGPGTRLTVT.